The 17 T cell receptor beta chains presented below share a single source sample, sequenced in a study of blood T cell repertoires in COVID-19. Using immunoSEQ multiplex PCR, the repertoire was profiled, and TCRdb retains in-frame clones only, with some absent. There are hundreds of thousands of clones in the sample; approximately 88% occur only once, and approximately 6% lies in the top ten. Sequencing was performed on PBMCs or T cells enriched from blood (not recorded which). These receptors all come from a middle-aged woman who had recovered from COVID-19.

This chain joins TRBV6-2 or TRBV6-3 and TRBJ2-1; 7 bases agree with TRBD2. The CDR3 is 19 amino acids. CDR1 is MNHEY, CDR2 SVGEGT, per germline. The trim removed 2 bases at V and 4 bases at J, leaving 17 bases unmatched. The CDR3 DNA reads TGTGCCAGCAGTTACGAGGGAACCTTAATCCGCGGGGGATACAATGAGCAGTTCTTC. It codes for CASSYEGTLIRGGYNEQFF.

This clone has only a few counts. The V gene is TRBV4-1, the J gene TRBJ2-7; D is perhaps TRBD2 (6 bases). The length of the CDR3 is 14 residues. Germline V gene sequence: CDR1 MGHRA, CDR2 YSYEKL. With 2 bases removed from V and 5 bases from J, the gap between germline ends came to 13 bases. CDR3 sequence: CASSQFVGGDEQYF. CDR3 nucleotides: TGCGCCAGCAGCCAATTTGTTGGCGGGGACGAGCAGTACTTC.

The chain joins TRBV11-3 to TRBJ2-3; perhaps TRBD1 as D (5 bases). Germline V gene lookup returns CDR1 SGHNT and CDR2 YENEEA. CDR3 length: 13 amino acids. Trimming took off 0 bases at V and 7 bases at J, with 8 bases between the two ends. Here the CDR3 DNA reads TGTGCCAGCAGCTTAGATGCAGGGCATACGCAGTATTTT. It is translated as CASSLDAGHTQYF.

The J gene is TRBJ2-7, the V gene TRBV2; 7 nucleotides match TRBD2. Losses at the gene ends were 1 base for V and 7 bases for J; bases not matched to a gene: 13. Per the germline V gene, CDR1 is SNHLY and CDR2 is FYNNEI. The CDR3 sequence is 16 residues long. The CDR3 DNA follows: TGTGCCAGCAGTGAAGATTCGGAGCGGGACCCCTGGGAGCAGTACTTC. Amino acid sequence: CASSEDSERDPWEQYF. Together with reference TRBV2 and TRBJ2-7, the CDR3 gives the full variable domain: EPEVTQTPSHQVTQMGQEVILRCVPISNHLYFYWYRQILGQKVEFLVSFYNNEISEKSEIFDDQFSVERPDGSNFTLKIRSTKLEDSAMYFCASSEDSERDPWEQYFGPGTRLTVT.

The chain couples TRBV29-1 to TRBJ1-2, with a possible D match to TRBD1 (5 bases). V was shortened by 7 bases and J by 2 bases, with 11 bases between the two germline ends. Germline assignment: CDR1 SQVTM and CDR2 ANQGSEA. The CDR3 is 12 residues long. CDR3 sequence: CSGIAGNYGYTF. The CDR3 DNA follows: TGCAGCGGGATCGCAGGGAACTATGGCTACACCTTC.

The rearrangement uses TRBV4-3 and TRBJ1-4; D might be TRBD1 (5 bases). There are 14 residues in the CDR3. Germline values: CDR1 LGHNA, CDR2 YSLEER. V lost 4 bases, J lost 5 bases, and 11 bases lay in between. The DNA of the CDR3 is TGCGCCAGCAGCCTGGGGCAGCGAAATGAAAAACTGTTTTTT. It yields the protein CASSLGQRNEKLFF.

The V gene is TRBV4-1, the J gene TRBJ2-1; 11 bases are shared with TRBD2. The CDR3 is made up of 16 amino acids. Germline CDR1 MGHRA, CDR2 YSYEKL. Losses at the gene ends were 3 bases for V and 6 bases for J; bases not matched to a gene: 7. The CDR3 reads CASSHVAGGPPNEQFF. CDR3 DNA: TGCGCCAGCAGCCACGTAGCGGGAGGGCCCCCCAATGAGCAGTTCTTC.

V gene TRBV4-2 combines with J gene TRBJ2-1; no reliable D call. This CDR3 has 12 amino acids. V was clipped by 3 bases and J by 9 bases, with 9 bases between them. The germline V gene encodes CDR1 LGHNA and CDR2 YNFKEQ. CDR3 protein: CASSHQAGEQFF. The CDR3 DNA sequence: TGTGCCAGCAGCCACCAGGCCGGTGAGCAGTTCTTC.

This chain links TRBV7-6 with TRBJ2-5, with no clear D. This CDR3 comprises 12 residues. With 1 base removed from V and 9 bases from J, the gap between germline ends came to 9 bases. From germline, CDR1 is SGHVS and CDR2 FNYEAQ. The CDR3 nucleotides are TGTGCCAGCAGCTTAGAGCCCCTCCCCCAGTACTTC. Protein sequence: CASSLEPLPQYF.

The CDR3 DNA follows: TGTGCCAGCAGCTTGGCCGGAGGACTAGCGGGAGATGAGCAGTTCTTC. This encodes CASSLAGGLAGDEQFF. This rearrangement joins TRBV5-8 to TRBJ2-1; 13 nucleotides line up with TRBD2. After removal of 0 bases from V and 8 bases from J, the junction contained 5 bases not matched to a gene. The germline V gene has CDR1 SGHTS and CDR2 YDEGEE. The CDR3 is made up of 16 amino acids. Full variable domain (rest looked up from reference TRBV5-8 and TRBJ2-1): EAGVTQSPTHLIKTRGQQATLRCSPISGHTSVYWYQQALGLGLQFLLWYDEGEERNRGNFPPRFSGRQFPNYSSELNVNALELEDSALYLCASSLAGGLAGDEQFFGPGTRLTVL.

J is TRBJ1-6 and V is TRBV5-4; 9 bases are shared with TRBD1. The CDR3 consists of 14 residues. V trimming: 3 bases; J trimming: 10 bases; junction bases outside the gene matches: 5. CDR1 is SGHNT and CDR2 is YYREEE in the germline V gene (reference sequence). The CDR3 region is CASSSEQGASPLHF. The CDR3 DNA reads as TGTGCCAGCAGCTCGGAACAGGGGGCCTCACCCCTCCACTTT.

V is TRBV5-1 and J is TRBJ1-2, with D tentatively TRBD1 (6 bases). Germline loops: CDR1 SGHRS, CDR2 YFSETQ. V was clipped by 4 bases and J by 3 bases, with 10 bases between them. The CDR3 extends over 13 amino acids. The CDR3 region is CASSQGLDYGYTF. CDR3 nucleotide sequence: TGCGCCAGCAGCCAGGGGTTGGACTATGGCTACACCTTC.

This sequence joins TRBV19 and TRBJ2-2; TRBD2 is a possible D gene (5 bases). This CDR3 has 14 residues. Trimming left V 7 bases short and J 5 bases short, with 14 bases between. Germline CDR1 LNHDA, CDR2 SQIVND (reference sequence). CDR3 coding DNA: TGTGCCAGTAACCCTAGCTTCCGGACCGGGGAGCTGTTTTTT. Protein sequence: CASNPSFRTGELFF.

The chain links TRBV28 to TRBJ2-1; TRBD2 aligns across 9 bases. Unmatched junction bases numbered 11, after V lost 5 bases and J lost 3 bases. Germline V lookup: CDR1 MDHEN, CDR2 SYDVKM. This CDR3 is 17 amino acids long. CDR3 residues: CASSLKGTSTLYNEQFF. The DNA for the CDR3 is TGTGCCAGCAGTCTTAAGGGGACTAGCACGCTCTACAATGAGCAGTTCTTC.

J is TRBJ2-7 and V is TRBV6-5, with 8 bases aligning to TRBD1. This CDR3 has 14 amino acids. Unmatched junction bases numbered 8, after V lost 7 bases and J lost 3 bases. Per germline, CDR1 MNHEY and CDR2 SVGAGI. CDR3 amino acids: CASNWDRTFYEQYF. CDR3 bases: TGTGCCAGCAACTGGGACAGGACCTTCTACGAGCAGTACTTC.

The chain's CDR3 is CATSRVGLATSYNEQFF. The CDR3 nucleotides read TGTGCCACCAGCAGAGTGGGGCTAGCGACCTCCTACAATGAGCAGTTCTTC. The rearrangement joins TRBV15 to TRBJ2-1; perhaps TRBD2 as D (6 bases). CDR1 is LNHNV, CDR2 YYDKDF, per germline (reference sequence). V was cut by 1 base and J by 0 bases, with 13 bases left in between. The CDR3 sequence is 17 residues long.

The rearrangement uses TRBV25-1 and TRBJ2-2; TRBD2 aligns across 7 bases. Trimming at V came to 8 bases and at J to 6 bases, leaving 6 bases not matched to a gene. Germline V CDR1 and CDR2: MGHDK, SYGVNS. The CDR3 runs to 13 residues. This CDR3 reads CASSKRGAGELFF. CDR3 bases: TGTGCCAGCTCCAAACGGGGGGCCGGGGAGCTGTTTTTT.